This T cell receptor (beta chain) comes out of a study of tumor T cells in aggressive B-cell lymphoma. Clones were sequenced by immunoSEQ multiplex PCR, and TCRdb holds only the in-frame ones, with some missing. Of 1,500 to 2,000 clones in the sample, around 87% were seen once. Germline values: CDR1 SGDLS, CDR2 YYNGEE. This CDR3 spans 14 amino acids. V was shortened by 4 bases and J by 0 bases, with 10 bases between the two germline ends. The chain couples TRBV9 to TRBJ1-1; D not resolved. The specimen sequenced was tumor tissue. The TCR originated in an adult with diffuse large B cell lymphoma. The DNA of the CDR3 is TGTGCCAGCAGCTTGGGCCCCATGAACACTGAAGCTTTCTTT. It yields the protein CASSLGPMNTEAFF. The variable domain in full, with the rest retrieved from reference TRBV9 and TRBJ1-1, is DSGVTQTPKHLITATGQRVTLRCSPRSGDLSVYWYQQSLDQGLQFLIQYYNGEERAKGNILERFSAQQFPDLHSELNLSSLELGDSALYFCASSLGPMNTEAFFGQGTRLTVV.